A single sample is the source of the 5 T cell receptor beta chains below, sequenced in a study of CD8+CD57+ T cells in acquired aplastic anemia (dated by TCRdb to 2017 to 2018). These reads were obtained on an Illumina HiSeq 2000. Genomic DNA served as template for TCR beta VDJ combination and CDR3 sequence profiling. The public reads were reprocessed in TCRdb via fastp at Q25 and MiXCR, keeping in-frame beta chains. Each entry is one CDR3 protein sequence, shown with its most common DNA and genes. In this sample the table shows about 180,000 distinct CDR3 sequences, about 50% of which occur a single time. 13% of the sample goes to the ten largest clones. Patients chosen for sequencing had shown expansion of CD8+CD57+ cells by flow cytometry. The material sequenced was sorted CD4+, CD8+, or CD8+CD57+ T cells (not recorded which) from PBMCs. These receptors all come from a human donor with aplastic anemia.

V is TRBV5-8 and J is TRBJ1-1, with D perhaps matching TRBD1 (6 bases). V dropped 2 bases and J dropped 7 bases, with 12 bases sitting between them. Germline V gives CDR1 SGHTS, CDR2 YDEGEE. The CDR3 runs 13 residues. CDR3 coding DNA: TGTGCCAGCAGCTTAAGTAGGGGGGTTGAAGCTTTCTTT. Translating gives CASSLSRGVEAFF.

This clonotype showed up just a few times. This chain joins TRBV30 and TRBJ1-2; no firm D call. This CDR3 has 15 amino acids. CDR1 GTSNPN and CDR2 SVGIG come from the germline V gene (reference sequence). Deletions cut 0 bases from V and 7 bases from J, with 18 bases between. CDR3 amino acids: CAWSVPGGTSGGYTF. The CDR3 DNA is TGTGCCTGGAGTGTACCGGGCGGAACCAGTGGTGGCTACACCTTC.

There are many counts of this clonotype. The chain recombines TRBV19 with TRBJ1-1, with TRBD1 identical over 7 bases. CDR3 length: 14 residues. Germline CDR1 is LNHDA and CDR2 is SQIVND (reference sequence). V was pared by 4 bases and J by 5 bases, with 7 bases of the junction left unmatched. The CDR3 DNA follows: TGTGCCAGTAGTAGTACAGGGGTTCAGACTGAAGCTTTCTTT. It codes for CASSSTGVQTEAFF.

This rearrangement joins TRBV7-2 to TRBJ1-1; unclear D gene. CDR3 length: 14 residues. Germline V gene lookup returns CDR1 SGHTA and CDR2 FQGNSA. V lost 3 bases and J lost 0, with 8 bases in between. The CDR3 region has the DNA TGTGCCAGCAGCTTCGCGCCAGTGAACACTGAAGCTTTCTTT. Translated: CASSFAPVNTEAFF.

The gene calls are TRBV2 and TRBJ2-1; 8 bases are a match to TRBD1. J lost 7 bases, V lost 5 bases, and 10 bases had no gene match. The CDR3 consists of 15 residues. Germline CDR1 reads SNHLY; CDR2 reads FYNNEI. The CDR3 sequence: CASSIGTGNVNEQFF. The CDR3 DNA follows: TGTGCCAGCAGTATCGGGACAGGCAACGTGAATGAGCAGTTCTTC.